The T cell receptor beta chain described here comes from a study of blood T cell repertoires in COVID-19. Overall study context: Sources were T cells, B-cell-depleted T cells, or PBMCs; the material itself was cDNA or gDNA.

Clones were sequenced by immunoSEQ multiplex PCR, and TCRdb holds only the in-frame ones, with some missing. The sample lists approximately 200,000 clones; approximately 86% were seen once. The specimen sequenced was PBMCs or T cells enriched from blood (not recorded which). The source is a woman aged 25 to 45 who had recovered from COVID-19.

CDR3 in DNA: TGTGCCAGCAGTTACAAGCCGGGTGCTAACTATGGCTACACCTTC. Translating it yields CASSYKPGANYGYTF. V usage is TRBV6-5 and J usage is TRBJ1-2; D gene unclear. The CDR3 is 15 amino acids. CDR1 and CDR2 (germline): MNHEY, SVGAGI. Trimming took 2 bases from V and 0 from J, leaving 10 bases between them.